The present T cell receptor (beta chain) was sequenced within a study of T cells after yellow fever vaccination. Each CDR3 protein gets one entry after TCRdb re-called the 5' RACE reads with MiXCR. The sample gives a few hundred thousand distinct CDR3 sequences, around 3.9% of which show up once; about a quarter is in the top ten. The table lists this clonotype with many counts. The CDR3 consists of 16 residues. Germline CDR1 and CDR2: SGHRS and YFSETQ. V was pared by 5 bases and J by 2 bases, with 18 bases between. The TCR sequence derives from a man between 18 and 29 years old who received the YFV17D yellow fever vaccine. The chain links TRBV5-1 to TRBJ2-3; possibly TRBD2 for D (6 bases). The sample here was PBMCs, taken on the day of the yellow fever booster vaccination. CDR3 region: CASRRVGGLNTDTQYF. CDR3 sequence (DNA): TGCGCCAGCAGGAGGGTCGGGGGATTGAACACAGATACGCAGTATTTT.